This TCR beta chain is drawn from a study of cytomegalovirus exposure and HLA in healthy donors. About the research overall: T cells numbering about 179 million yielded some 100 million unique TCR beta sequences in an earlier analysis.

Primers: 60 Vbeta forward and 13 Jbeta reverse. The protocol was immunoSEQ multiplex PCR, while the TCRdb copy is restricted to in-frame clones and leaves out a portion. The sample includes roughly 130,000 clones, around 80% of them seen just once. The sample taken for sequencing was PBMCs. This sequence was found in a male donor in good health and CMV-seropositive.

The DNA for the CDR3 is TGTGCCAGCAGTTTTTACGGCAGGGGAAATAGCAATCAGCCCCAGCATTTT. It codes for CASSFYGRGNSNQPQHF. V usage is TRBV28 and J usage is TRBJ1-5; TRBD1 is a possible D gene (6 bases). The V end lost 3 bases, the J end lost 0 bases, and 15 bases lay between the germline ends. CDR1 and CDR2 (germline): MDHEN, SYDVKM. The CDR3 runs to 17 residues.